The source of this TCR beta chain is a study of blood T cell repertoires in COVID-19. The germline V gene encodes CDR1 SGHNT and CDR2 YYREEE (reference sequence). This CDR3 comprises 16 residues. The ends lost 5 bases at V and 0 bases at J; junction bases unmatched: 4. Using immunoSEQ multiplex PCR, the repertoire was profiled, and TCRdb retains in-frame clones only, with some absent. Counted here are more than 200,000 clones, more than 70% occurring once; the ten biggest clones make up approximately 8.6%. The sample was peripheral blood. The sequence was obtained from a man in his forties with active or convalescent COVID-19. The chain has TRBV5-4 and TRBJ2-2; TRBD1 matches 10 bases. The CDR3 DNA reads as TGTGCCAGCAGGGACGACAGGGGGCCGAACACCGGGGAGCTGTTTTTT. This gives the protein CASRDDRGPNTGELFF.